Listed below are T cell receptor beta chains from one sample, sequenced in a study of regulatory T cells in long-lasting Graves disease. TCRdb ran MiXCR on the multiplex PCR reads and lists one entry per CDR3 protein. The profile covers 350,000 to 550,000 distinct CDR3 sequences, with 14% appearing a single time and about a sixth taken by the ten largest. This same sample was also taken into another study, of T cells in Graves' hyperthyroidism and ophthalmopathy.

The sample was peripheral blood mononuclear cells (PBMCs), taken at new diagnosis, from a patient treated with antithyroid drugs. Receptor source: a woman between 50 and 59 years old with Graves disease. The CDR3 runs from the conserved cysteine through the conserved F or W. A D gene is named only where the DNA matches it firmly. Clone size, where shown, is once, few, many, or a class for clones that have expanded.

TRBD1 | NA | TRBJ2-2 | TRBV19 | CASSTQAGQGVDTGELFF | TGTGCCAGTAGTACGCAGGCCGGACAGGGGGTGGACACCGGGGAGCTGTTTTTT
TRBD2 | few | TRBJ2-5 | TRBV5-1 | CASRRLAGAQETQYF | TGCGCCAGCAGGCGACTAGCGGGAGCGCAAGAGACCCAGTACTTC
NA | NA | TRBJ2-7 | TRBV6-1 | CASGDSSSYEQYF | TGTGCCAGCGGCGACAGCAGCTCCTACGAGCAGTACTTC
NA | many | TRBJ1-2 | TRBV28 | CASSSAEGHYGYTF | TGTGCCAGCAGTTCCGCAGAGGGCCACTATGGCTACACCTTC
TRBD2 | many | TRBJ2-1 | TRBV28 | CASSFSSGRHSYNEQFF | TGTGCCAGCAGTTTTTCTAGCGGGAGACACTCCTACAATGAGCAGTTCTTC
NA | few | TRBJ2-1 | TRBV28 | CASSFNDVRSWVQFF | TGTGCCAGCAGTTTTAATGATGTCAGGTCTTGGGTGCAGTTCTTC
NA | once | TRBJ2-1 | TRBV9 | CASSVGVNGLEQFF | TGTGCCAGCAGCGTAGGAGTTAACGGGCTCGAGCAGTTCTTC
TRBD2 | NA | TRBJ2-1 | TRBV27 | CASSFLAGESEQFF | TGTGCCAGCAGTTTCCTAGCGGGAGAGTCTGAGCAGTTCTTC
NA | many | TRBJ1-2 | TRBV9 | CASSDSGANYGYTF | TGTGCCAGCAGTGATTCAGGGGCTAACTATGGCTACACCTTC
TRBD1 | many | TRBJ1-2 | TRBV28 | CASLSRQGVSGYTF | TGTGCCAGCTTGTCCCGACAGGGGGTATCTGGCTACACCTTC
NA | many | TRBJ2-1 | TRBV11-1 | CASSLGMTWGEQFF | TGTGCCAGCAGCTTAGGGATGACTTGGGGTGAGCAGTTCTTC
NA | NA | TRBJ2-4 | TRBV12-3/TRBV12-4 | CASSINRQLKNIQYF | TGTGCCAGCAGTATAAATCGACAGCTCAAAAACATTCAGTACTTC
NA | many | TRBJ1-1 | TRBV7-3 | CASARGVNTEAFF | TGTGCCAGTGCTCGGGGGGTGAACACTGAAGCTTTCTTT
TRBD2 | few | TRBJ2-7 | TRBV27 | CASRTTGRAASYEQYF | TGTGCCAGCAGGACAACCGGGAGGGCGGCGTCCTACGAGCAGTACTTC
NA | NA | TRBJ2-3 | TRBV9 | CASSVDAISTDTQYF | TGTGCCAGCAGCGTAGATGCTATTAGCACAGATACGCAGTATTTT
NA | NA | TRBJ1-6 | TRBV6-2/TRBV6-3 | CASSWQGGNSPLHF | TGTGCCAGCAGTTGGCAGGGAGGGAATTCACCCCTCCACTTT
NA | few | TRBJ2-3 | TRBV11-2 | CASSPGGGSTDTQYF | TGTGCCAGCAGCCCAGGGGGGGGGAGCACAGATACGCAGTATTTT
NA | few | TRBJ1-5 | TRBV6-5 | CASSYSGGAGYSNQPQHF | TGTGCCAGCAGTTACTCGGGGGGCGCAGGGTATAGCAATCAGCCCCAGCATTTT
TRBD2 | many | TRBJ2-3 | TRBV3-1 | CASSPWSTSGRDTDTQYF | TGTGCCAGCAGCCCCTGGAGTACTAGCGGGAGGGACACAGATACGCAGTATTTT
NA | NA | TRBJ2-1 | TRBV30 | CAWSVGVYNEQFF | TGTGCCTGGAGTGTAGGGGTTTACAATGAGCAGTTCTTC
TRBD1 | many | TRBJ1-4 | TRBV24-1 | CATSTGANNEKLFF | TGTGCCACCAGTACAGGGGCGAATAATGAAAAACTGTTTTTT
NA | once | TRBJ1-5 | TRBV2 | CASSKKTENQPQHF | TGTGCCAGCAGTAAGAAGACAGAGAATCAGCCCCAGCATTTT
TRBD2 | many | TRBJ2-7 | TRBV20-1 | CSAFPGPGGEQYF | TGCAGTGCTTTCCCGGGTCCGGGGGGCGAGCAGTACTTC
NA | many | TRBJ2-4 | TRBV3-1 | CASSRPIAKNIQYF | TGTGCCAGCAGCCGACCGATAGCCAAAAACATTCAGTACTTC
NA | many | TRBJ2-1 | TRBV5-1 | CASSLDGDEQFF | TGCGCCAGCAGCTTGGATGGGGATGAGCAGTTCTTC
NA | few | TRBJ1-5 | TRBV19 | CASSIMGSSNQPQHF | TGTGCCAGTAGTATTATGGGATCGAGCAATCAGCCCCAGCATTTT
NA | NA | TRBJ1-5 | TRBV19 | CASSQQTSNQPQHF | TGTGCCAGTAGTCAACAGACAAGCAATCAGCCCCAGCATTTT
NA | many | TRBJ2-3 | TRBV18 | CASSPRLTSGTDTQYF | TGTGCCAGCTCACCAAGATTGACATCTGGCACAGATACGCAGTATTTT
NA | many | TRBJ1-1 | TRBV5-1 | CASSQGPQNTEAFF | TGCGCCAGCAGCCAGGGACCGCAGAACACTGAAGCTTTCTTT
NA | many | TRBJ1-2 | TRBV11-2 | CASSSQDSHNYGYTF | TGTGCCAGCAGCTCCCAGGACAGCCATAACTATGGCTACACCTTC
NA | few | TRBJ2-1 | TRBV30 | CAWSVGLMSYNEQFF | TGTGCCTGGAGTGTAGGACTAATGTCCTACAATGAGCAGTTCTTC
NA | NA | TRBJ2-3 | TRBV27 | CASRNQLDTQYF | TGTGCCAGCAGGAATCAACTGGATACGCAGTATTTT
TRBD2 | many | TRBJ2-7 | TRBV6-1 | CASSDRTSGRAYEQYF | TGTGCCAGCAGTGACCGGACTAGCGGGAGGGCCTACGAGCAGTACTTC
NA | few | TRBJ2-6 | TRBV6-1 | CASSRPQLSGANVLTF | TGTGCCAGCAGTCGACCTCAACTCTCTGGGGCCAACGTCCTGACTTTC
TRBD2 | many | TRBJ2-5 | TRBV29-1 | CSTPGTSANQETQYF | TGCAGCACCCCCGGGACTAGCGCCAACCAAGAGACCCAGTACTTC
NA | few | TRBJ2-7 | TRBV4-1 | CASSLEDGYEQYF | TGCGCCAGCAGCCTTGAGGACGGCTACGAGCAGTACTTC
NA | NA | TRBJ1-2 | TRBV27 | CASSYKSNYGYTF | TGTGCCAGCAGTTATAAGAGTAACTATGGCTACACCTTC
NA | many | TRBJ2-7 | TRBV2 | CASSDGTF | TGTGCCAGCAGTGACGGGACATTC
NA | NA | TRBJ1-5 | TRBV19 | CASSQGYTDQPQHF | TGTGCCAGTAGCCAAGGTTATACAGATCAGCCCCAGCATTTT
TRBD2 | NA | TRBJ2-3 | TRBV9 | CASSPKGGTSGSLTDTQYF | TGTGCCAGCAGCCCCAAGGGGGGGACTAGCGGGAGCCTCACAGATACGCAGTATTTT
NA | many | TRBJ2-1 | TRBV10-3 | CAILAADRFNEQFF | TGTGCCATCTTGGCAGCGGATAGATTCAATGAGCAGTTCTTC
NA | many | TRBJ1-5 | TRBV24-1 | CATSAQGYQPQHF | TGTGCCACCAGCGCTCAGGGCTATCAGCCCCAGCATTTT
TRBD1 | NA | TRBJ2-2 | TRBV20-1 | CSVKGARNTGELFF | TGCAGTGTAAAGGGGGCGCGTAACACCGGGGAGCTGTTTTTT
TRBD1 | few | TRBJ1-2 | TRBV28 | CASSVTGVGGYTF | TGTGCCAGCAGCGTTACAGGGGTTGGTGGCTACACCTTC
TRBD2 | few | TRBJ2-5 | TRBV7-2 | CASSLSSGLAEETQYF | TGTGCCAGCAGCTTATCGTCGGGACTAGCAGAAGAGACCCAGTACTTC
TRBD1 | many | TRBJ2-1 | TRBV12-3/TRBV12-4 | CASSPTGSHNEQFF | TGTGCCAGCAGCCCGACAGGGAGTCACAATGAGCAGTTCTTC
NA | many | TRBJ1-1 | TRBV18 | CASSPSENTEAFF | TGTGCCAGCTCACCATCCGAGAACACTGAAGCTTTCTTT
NA | many | TRBJ2-7 | TRBV11-2 | CASSLGVSSYEQYF | TGTGCCAGCAGCCTCGGGGTCAGCTCCTACGAGCAGTACTTC
NA | many | TRBJ1-1 | TRBV19 | CASSIRTVNTEAFF | TGTGCCAGTAGTATCCGGACAGTGAACACTGAAGCTTTCTTT